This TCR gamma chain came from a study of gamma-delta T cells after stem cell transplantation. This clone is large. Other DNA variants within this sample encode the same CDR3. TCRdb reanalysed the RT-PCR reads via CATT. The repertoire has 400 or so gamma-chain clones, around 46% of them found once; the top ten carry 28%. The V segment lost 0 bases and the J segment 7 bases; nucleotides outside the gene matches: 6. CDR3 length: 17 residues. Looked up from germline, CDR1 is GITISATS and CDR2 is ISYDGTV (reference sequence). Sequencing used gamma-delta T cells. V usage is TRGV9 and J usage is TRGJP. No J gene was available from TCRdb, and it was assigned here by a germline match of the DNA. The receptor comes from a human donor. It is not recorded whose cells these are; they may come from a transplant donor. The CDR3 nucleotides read TGTGCCTTGTGGGAGGTGCACGGCGAGTTGGGCAAAAAAATCAAGGTATTT. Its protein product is CALWEVHGELGKKIKVF.